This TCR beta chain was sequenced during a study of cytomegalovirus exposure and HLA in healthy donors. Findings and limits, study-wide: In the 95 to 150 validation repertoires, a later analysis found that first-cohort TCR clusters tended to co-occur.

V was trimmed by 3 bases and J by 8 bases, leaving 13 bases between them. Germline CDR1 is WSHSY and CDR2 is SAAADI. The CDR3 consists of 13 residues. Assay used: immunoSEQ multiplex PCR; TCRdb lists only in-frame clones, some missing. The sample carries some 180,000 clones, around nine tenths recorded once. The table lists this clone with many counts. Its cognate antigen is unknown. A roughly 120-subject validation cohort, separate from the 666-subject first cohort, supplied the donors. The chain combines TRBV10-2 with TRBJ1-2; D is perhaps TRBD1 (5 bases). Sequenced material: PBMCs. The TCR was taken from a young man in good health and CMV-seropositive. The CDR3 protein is CASSESTWGGYTF. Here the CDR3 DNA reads TGCGCCAGCAGTGAATCTACGTGGGGGGGCTACACCTTC.